This T cell receptor (beta chain) was sequenced for a study of T cell responses to AZD1222 COVID-19 vaccine. General study findings and limits: Spike-specific TCRs gained breadth and depth after people received two AZD1222 doses.

About this clone: Its specificity is not known.

Profiling relied on immunoSEQ multiplex PCR, and the TCRdb table lists in-frame clones only, not all of them. The data show about 120,000 clones, around 90% seen once. This CDR3 comprises 15 residues. The ends lost 2 bases at V and 4 bases at J; junction bases unmatched: 6. The germline CDR1 and CDR2 sequences are MDHEN and SYDVKM. This TCR was sampled from an adult who received the AZD1222 COVID-19 vaccine. J is TRBJ1-2 and V is TRBV28, with TRBD1 identical over 8 bases. The sequenced sample was peripheral blood, obtained 28 days after the second AZD1222 dose. DNA of the CDR3: TGTGCCAGCAGTTTACCGACAGGGGAGGTCTATGGCTACACCTTC. Protein product: CASSLPTGEVYGYTF.